What follows is one TCR gamma chain and its context. This clone was seen only a few times. The antigen this receptor binds is unknown. The junction departs from germline at one end; a sequencing error may be responsible. The source of the sample is a study of Vδ1+ human thymocytes (dated by TCRdb to the late 2010s). With respect to the entire study: As a data resource, the study described the mRNA-level TRG and TRD CDR3 repertoires of highly purified Vdelta1+ thymocytes obtained from young children. Earlier work had validated the multiplex-based CDR3 amplicon strategy against 5'RACE-based methods for generating CDR3 amplicons. General conclusions and limits of the study: The thymic TRG and TRD repertoires appeared highly polyclonal, with Gaussian CDR3 length distributions, in contrast to the oligoclonal repertoires of peripheral blood. No clustering by age or sex was observed, so analyses did not stratify donors by these variables. Despite high sort purity, approximately 19% of thymic TRD sequences were Vdelta2 (and few Vdelta3), unlike peripheral blood Vdelta1+ controls. Because unexpected Vdelta2 sequences could lead to misinterpretation of bulk repertoire data, the authors recommended using highly purified populations and single-cell validation. Numerous TRG clonotypes were shared among donors (up to roughly 7x10^3), while TRD repertoires were essentially private (a maximum of about 120 shared).

The CDR3 contains 14 residues, cysteine and phenylalanine counted. The read is trimmed to its CDR3 DNA, 42 bases read in frame from base 1. CDR1 and CDR2 are read off the germline V gene as VINAFY and YDVSNSKD. RNA was isolated using the RNeasy mini kit, and reverse transcription was performed with Superscript III. CDR3 amplicons were generated by multiplex PCR with pooled V-gene forward primers and a constant-region reverse primer carrying Illumina adaptor overhangs. After gel purification, the amplicons were indexed with Nextera index primers over about 8 extra PCR cycles and then purified using AMPure XP beads. Libraries were sequenced on an Illumina MiSeq with paired-end 250 bp reads, dual indexing and around 19% PhiX spike-in. In the source study's methods: FastQC was used to check read quality, and ea-utils fastq-join was used to merge TRG read pairs. Annotation of sequences was performed with IMGT/HighV-QUEST, only productive sequences with unambiguous V-gene assignment were retained, and clonotypes were defined by identical CDR3 sequence. Downstream analysis used VDJtools 1.1.1, tcR 2.2.3, Treemap and vegan Shannon diversity in R 3.4.4. The public reads were reprocessed by TCRdb using CATT, and rows of matching DNA were later combined. These V and J calls rely on TCRdb rather than the paper's analysis. Across this sample there are 8,700 or so gamma-chain clones, with 50% to 65% seen only once. The ten largest clones capture roughly 1.4% of the sample.

Thymic samples were depleted of alphabeta T cells, then CD3+ TCRVdelta1+ TCRVdelta2- thymocytes were FACS-sorted. The purity of the sorted Vdelta1+ thymocytes was between 98% and 99.6%. Thymic specimens came from roughly eight paediatric patients undergoing corrective cardiac surgery, aged from roughly 5 days to 17 months. The thymic tissue was dispersed, and mononuclear cells were isolated using a Histopaque-1077 density gradient. The staining antibodies were anti-TCRVdelta1 clone TS8.2, anti-TCRVdelta2 clone B6, anti-CD3 clone HIT3a and anti-TCRalphabeta clone IP26. The sequence derives from a girl under three years old who had congenital heart surgery. The material sequenced was Vdelta1+ gamma-delta thymocytes from the thymus. The cell subset or site label, as the study defines it: FACS-sorted CD3+ TCRalphabeta- TCRVdelta1+ TCRVdelta2- thymocytes. The chain joins TRGV5 to TRGJ1 or TRGJ2. At the DNA level, the sequence is TGTGCCACCTGGTACAGGCTGGGATATTATAAGAAACTCTTT. Its protein product is CATWYRLGYYKKLF.